The 8 T cell receptor beta chains below all came from one sample that was sequenced in a study of PD-1 and CTLA-4 blockade in melanoma. TCRdb's table, derived via immunoSEQ multiplex PCR, lists solely in-frame clones and lacks some. In the table there are approximately 17,000 clones, approximately 70% of which are singletons. The sample consisted of CD8+ T cells from peripheral blood, taken from a patient given anti-PD-1 treatment. These receptors were taken from a human donor with melanoma.

This sequence joins TRBV30 and TRBJ1-1; D is unclear. This CDR3 has 13 residues. The V end was cut by 3 bases, the J end by 7 bases, with 15 bases between. CDR1 is GTSNPN, CDR2 SVGIG, per germline (reference sequence). The CDR3 nucleotides are TGTGCCTGGAGCAGCGGGTCGTATCTTGAAGCTTTCTTT. Its protein is CAWSSGSYLEAFF.

V usage is TRBV9 and J usage is TRBJ2-1; 7 positions match TRBD2. Germline V gene data show CDR1 as SGDLS and CDR2 as YYNGEE. Losses at the gene ends were 0 bases for V and 5 bases for J; bases not matched to a gene: 14. This CDR3 is 18 amino acids long. The DNA of the CDR3 is TGTGCCAGCAGCGTAGAGGGGAGGGCGCAGATTGGGCACAATGAGCAGTTCTTC. Protein: CASSVEGRAQIGHNEQFF.

V is TRBV13 and J is TRBJ1-3; D not certain. Trimming took 5 bases from V and 0 from J, leaving 11 bases between them. Germline loops: CDR1 PRHDT, CDR2 FYEKMQ (reference sequence). The CDR3 is made up of 15 amino acids. The CDR3 DNA is TGTGCCAGCAGCCCTCAAAGGCACTCTGGAAACACCATATATTTT. It is translated as CASSPQRHSGNTIYF.

The V gene is TRBV20-1, the J gene TRBJ2-7, with 7 bases fitting TRBD1. This CDR3 region has 12 residues. The germline gives CDR1 DFQATT, CDR2 SNEGSKA (reference sequence). Germline trimming cut 3 bases from V and 2 bases from J; bases unmatched to any gene: 1. CDR3 loop: CSASDRAYEQYF. CDR3 nucleotide sequence: TGCAGTGCTAGTGACAGGGCCTACGAGCAGTACTTC.

This chain joins TRBV13 and TRBJ2-5, with TRBD1 as a possible D gene (6 bases). Germline CDR1 is PRHDT and CDR2 is FYEKMQ (reference sequence). CDR3 size: 14 residues. The ends were cut back, 2 bases at V and 2 bases at J, with 9 bases in the middle. The CDR3 DNA follows: TGTGCCAGCAGCTTAAGGACAGCGCAAGAGACCCAGTACTTC. Translation gives CASSLRTAQETQYF.

This chain links TRBV6-5 with TRBJ1-1; maybe TRBD1 (5 bases). Trimming removed 4 bases from V and 5 bases from J, with 14 bases in between. Germline CDR1 MNHEY, CDR2 SVGAGI. The CDR3 has 14 amino acids. The CDR3 region has the DNA TGTGCCAGCAGTTCCGATTGGGGGTTAACTGAAGCTTTCTTT. Protein sequence: CASSSDWGLTEAFF.

This chain joins TRBV6-2 or TRBV6-3 and TRBJ2-7; D gene uncertain. Germline CDR1 and CDR2: MNHEY and SVGEGT. There are 14 residues in the CDR3. V lost 2 bases to trimming and J lost 5 bases, with 13 bases between them. The CDR3 sequence: CASSYVDSFDEQYF. The CDR3 bases are TGTGCCAGCAGTTACGTTGATAGCTTCGACGAGCAGTACTTC.

In DNA, the CDR3 is TGTGCCAGTAGTAACAGGGAAGGGTACACTGAAGCTTTCTTT. It is translated as CASSNREGYTEAFF. The chain couples TRBV19 to TRBJ1-1, with TRBD1 as a possible D gene (6 bases). Trimming took off 4 bases at V and 3 bases at J, with 12 bases between the two ends. CDR1 is LNHDA and CDR2 is SQIVND in the germline V gene (reference sequence). The CDR3 totals 14 residues.